The 20 T cell receptor beta chains in this list originate from one sample, sequenced in a study of T cell repertoires in cytomegalovirus infection. In TCRdb, the reads were re-called with MiXCR into one record per CDR3 protein. The repertoire consists of about 450,000 distinct CDR3 sequences, with approximately 32% occurring once and the leading ten covering roughly 13%. Sequencing used PBMCs. Receptors were obtained from a human donor in good health (CMV status not recorded). Some clones in this sample may be carry-over from other donors' samples.

As for this clonotype: This is likely a read error, given that the CDR3 carries no conserved phenylalanine or tryptophan at its end. The chain couples TRBV12-3 or TRBV12-4 to TRBJ1-5, with a tentative D call TRBD1 (5 bases). Between the trimmed V and J ends, which lost 4 bases and 8 bases, there was a span of 21 bases. The CDR3 is made up of 16 amino acids. Here the CDR3 reads CASSSGGTPDSEPQHL. CDR3 nucleotide sequence: TGTGCCAGCAGTTCTGGGGGTACCCCGGATTCGGAGCCCCAGCATTTG.

In this sample, this clonotype turned up a few times. The chain has TRBV2 and TRBJ2-3; D unresolved. CDR1 and CDR2 from the germline V gene are SNHLY and FYNNEI. Trimming removed 8 bases at V and 7 bases at J, with 19 bases between. The CDR3 totals 14 residues. The chain's CDR3 is CASGDTQLGYTQYF. The CDR3 DNA reads TGTGCCAGCGGAGATACGCAGTTGGGGTATACGCAGTATTTT.

The chain couples TRBV3-1 to TRBJ2-2; possible D gene TRBD1, 5 bases. The V gene lost 0 bases and the J gene lost 5 bases, with 10 bases spanning the gap. CDR3 length: 15 amino acids. The germline CDR1 and CDR2 sequences are LGHDT and YNNKEL (reference sequence). The DNA for the CDR3 is TGTGCCAGCAGCCAAGAAATCCCAGGGACCGGGGAGCTGTTTTTT. Its translation: CASSQEIPGTGELFF.

This clonotype was recorded a few times. The V call is TRBV14, the J call TRBJ2-5, with D tentatively TRBD1 or TRBD2 (6 bases each). The germline V gene encodes CDR1 SGHDN and CDR2 FVKESK. The CDR3 extends over 16 amino acids. V was cut by 5 bases and J by 0 bases, with 16 bases left in between. The CDR3 is CASSFWGAGHQETQYF. The CDR3 nucleotides are TGTGCCAGCAGCTTTTGGGGGGCAGGCCACCAAGAGACCCAGTACTTC.

V and J are TRBV6-1 and TRBJ2-5; D might be TRBD1 or TRBD2, each matching 6 bases. The CDR3 is 14 amino acids. V was clipped by 8 bases and J by 5 bases, with 18 bases between them. The germline gives CDR1 MNHNS, CDR2 SASEGT. Here the CDR3 reads CASGKQGGAETQYF. DNA for the CDR3: TGTGCCAGCGGGAAACAGGGAGGTGCGGAGACCCAGTACTTC.

This clonotype appeared once. V usage is TRBV5-1 and J usage is TRBJ1-1; 7 nucleotides align to TRBD1. This CDR3 has 16 residues. With V trimmed by 4 bases and J by 0 bases, 9 bases remained unmatched. Germline V gene sequence: CDR1 SGHRS, CDR2 YFSETQ. As DNA, the CDR3 is TGCGCCAGCAGCCCCCAGGACAGGAGAATGAACACTGAAGCTTTCTTT. This sequence encodes CASSPQDRRMNTEAFF.

The chain uses TRBV6-6 and TRBJ1-5, with D possibly TRBD1 on 5 matching bases. V shed 7 bases and J shed 2 bases, with 12 bases lying between them. This CDR3 has 14 residues. CDR1 and CDR2 (germline): MNHNY, SVGAGI (reference sequence). The CDR3 nucleotides are TGTGCCAGCACCGGACAAACAGGCAATCAGCCCCAGCATTTT. Protein sequence: CASTGQTGNQPQHF.

The chain recombines TRBV6-1 with TRBJ2-7, with TRBD1 matching over 10 bases. Germline V gives CDR1 MNHNS, CDR2 SASEGT. The V gene end was trimmed by 4 bases and the J gene end by 3 bases; junction bases not matched to a gene: 9. The CDR3 is made up of 16 amino acids. CDR3 in DNA: TGTGCCAGCAGTGGGGTGGACAGGGGGATCGACTACGAGCAGTACTTC. This encodes CASSGVDRGIDYEQYF.

The chain couples TRBV6-6 to TRBJ2-5; TRBD1 agrees at 10 bases. V lost 6 bases and J lost 5; bases outside the gene matches: 9. This CDR3 has 15 residues. Germline CDR1 and CDR2: MNHNY and SVGAGI (reference sequence). The CDR3 reads CASRRQGAWWETQYF. The DNA for the CDR3 is TGTGCCAGCAGACGACAGGGGGCCTGGTGGGAGACCCAGTACTTC.

This clonotype has at least ten counts. The gene calls are TRBV7-2 and TRBJ2-4, with TRBD1 matching over 10 bases. From germline, CDR1 is SGHTA and CDR2 FQGNSA. The CDR3 runs 17 residues. Losses at the gene ends were 3 bases for V and 3 bases for J; bases not matched to a gene: 8. The CDR3 nucleotides read TGTGCCAGCAGCTTTCTATACCGGGACAGGGGCAAAAACATTCAGTACTTC. Translation: CASSFLYRDRGKNIQYF.

This clonotype was found a few times. The J gene is TRBJ2-5, the V gene TRBV11-2; tentatively, D is TRBD2 (6 bases). The ends were cut back, 1 base at V and 2 bases at J, with 14 bases in the middle. CDR3 size: 16 residues. Germline V gene lookup returns CDR1 SGHAT and CDR2 FQNNGV. For the CDR3, the DNA is TGTGCCAGCAGCTTAGGTGGAGGCGCGGGGCAAGAGACCCAGTACTTC. Protein sequence: CASSLGGGAGQETQYF.

This clonotype turned up a few times. V is TRBV7-8 and J is TRBJ1-1; D uncertain. The germline CDR1 and CDR2 sequences are SGHVS and FQNEAQ. The CDR3 extends over 15 amino acids. V was shortened by 6 bases and J by 0 bases, with 14 bases between the two germline ends. As DNA, the CDR3 is TGTGCCAGCAGAATCACCAACACTATGAACACTGAAGCTTTCTTT. Amino acid sequence: CASRITNTMNTEAFF.

This chain links TRBV11-2 with TRBJ2-2; either TRBD1 or TRBD2 may supply D (5 bases each). The germline V gene has CDR1 SGHAT and CDR2 FQNNGV. CDR3 length: 14 amino acids. The V and J ends lost 2 bases and 7 bases respectively, with 11 bases between them. The CDR3 region has the DNA TGTGCCAGCAGCTTAATCGGGACCGACGGGGAGCTGTTTTTT. Translating it yields CASSLIGTDGELFF.

This chain joins TRBV5-4 and TRBJ2-3; no clear D. The CDR3 contains 14 residues. Per the germline V gene, CDR1 is SGHNT and CDR2 is YYREEE (reference sequence). Between the trimmed V and J ends, which lost 4 bases and 5 bases, there was a span of 14 bases. CDR3 protein: CASSQGQAVDTQYF. The CDR3, as DNA: TGTGCCAGCAGCCAAGGGCAGGCGGTAGATACGCAGTATTTT.

This clonotype was seen more than once but under ten times. V gene TRBV11-2 combines with J gene TRBJ2-3; D not resolved. Germline assignment: CDR1 SGHAT and CDR2 FQNNGV. Trimming cost V 2 bases and J 2 bases, with 17 bases left between them. The CDR3 is 17 amino acids. The CDR3 sequence: CASSLWIDLNLTDTQYF. DNA of the CDR3: TGTGCCAGCAGCTTATGGATAGATCTAAACCTCACAGATACGCAGTATTTT.

This clonotype showed up just a few times. CDR3 nucleotides: TGCAGCGCCCCGTCCAGGGGGTCCACAAACGGAGCTTTCTTT. Its protein product is CSAPSRGSTNGAFF. The rearrangement links TRBV29-1 to TRBJ1-1, with 7 positions matching TRBD1. The V gene's germline CDR1 is SQVTM and CDR2 ANQGSEA. With 7 bases clipped from V and 10 bases from J, the junction kept 18 bases outside the gene matches. The CDR3 spans 14 residues. The full variable domain, completed using reference TRBV29-1 and TRBJ1-1, is SAVISQKPSRDICQRGTSLTIQCQVDSQVTMMFWYRQQPGQSLTLIATANQGSEATYESGFVIDKFPISRPNLTFSTLTVSNMSPEDSSIYLCSAPSRGSTNGAFFGQGTRLTVV.

V is TRBV28 and J is TRBJ1-6; 9 nucleotides agree with TRBD1. The CDR3 has 15 residues. The ends lost 1 base at V and 13 bases at J; junction bases unmatched: 8. CDR1 MDHEN and CDR2 SYDVKM come from the germline V gene. The chain's CDR3 is CASSLFLGQGTPLHF. CDR3 DNA: TGTGCCAGCAGTTTATTCCTCGGACAGGGGACCCCCCTCCACTTT.

V gene TRBV23-1 combines with J gene TRBJ1-2; 7 bases map to TRBD1. TRBV23-1 qualifies as an ORF whose function is uncertain. The CDR3 sequence is 13 residues long. Trimming took 6 bases from V and 6 from J; bases not matched to a gene: 7. The CDR3 spells CASRGARGNGYTF. CDR3 DNA sequence: TGCGCCAGCAGGGGGGCCAGGGGGAATGGCTACACCTTC.

The V gene is TRBV12-3 or TRBV12-4, the J gene TRBJ2-2; TRBD1 agrees at 8 bases. V trimming: 6 bases; J trimming: 1 base; junction bases outside the gene matches: 7. The CDR3 is made up of 16 amino acids. The CDR3 is CASRNTGTGNTGELFF. The DNA of the CDR3 is TGTGCCAGCAGGAACACCGGGACAGGGAACACCGGGGAGCTGTTTTTT.

This clonotype was seen a handful of times. This chain uses TRBV25-1 with TRBJ2-7; D is undetermined. Germline V gene sequence: CDR1 MGHDK, CDR2 SYGVNS. The V end was cut by 2 bases, the J end by 2 bases, with 10 bases between. CDR3 length equals 14 residues. For the CDR3, the DNA is TGTGCCAGCAGTGAAAGAGCCGGTACCTACGAGCAGTACTTC. Translating gives CASSERAGTYEQYF.